What follows is one T cell receptor beta chain and its context. Which antigen it targets is not known. Per-base qualities were not stored, and no clone one base away is much larger. TCRbeta CDR3 regions were amplified from genomic DNA by means of the immunoSEQ Assay, a bias-controlled multiplex PCR. Concerning the study's data processing: Within the assay, amplification of reference gene primers was used to estimate how many nucleated cells each sample contained. To quantify the absolute abundance of each unique TCRbeta CDR3 rearrangement, sequence reads were collapsed and filtered. For each sample, productive Simpson clonality was calculated by taking the square root of Simpson's diversity index across productive rearrangements. What TCRdb holds here is the immuneACCESS table cut down to in-frame rearrangements. Part of the clones is not present; checked against another copy, under half of the missing clones reflect an unresolved V gene, and the others are unexplained. V and J calls and clone size come straight from that table; D and trimming were deduced from the DNA. This sample lists over 200,000 clones; around nine tenths were detected once. Around 2.8% of the sample is taken by the ten largest.

These data belong to a study of blood T cell repertoires in COVID-19 (dated by TCRdb to the early 2020s). For the wider study: Samples covering the acute and convalescent phases of COVID-19 were provided by collaborators in the United States, Italy and Spain. The material from the prospective study consisted of cDNA or gDNA derived from T cells, B-cell-depleted T cells, or PBMCs. Subjects who had been exposed to COVID-19, were actively infected with it, or had recovered from it provided the deeply sampled blood TCRbeta repertoires that made up the dataset. A freely available public database, intended as a resource for researchers studying the immune response to SARS-CoV-2, is where the repertoires were released. The samples were drawn from two sources: the first 160 participants of the ongoing ImmuneRACE study, and 1,000 to 1,500 subjects contributed by 6 global collaborators. Nearly every sample came with metadata listing a de-identified subject ID, COVID-19 status, age in years and sex. Where available, HLA class I and class II types were taken from metadata supplied by the sample provider and were not determined by assay-based typing. Study-level results and caveats: The amount of clinical and demographic metadata varied by source and participant and was provided uncurated.

Reading from cysteine to phenylalanine, the CDR3 counts 15 amino acids. Solely the CDR3 DNA is kept, with 45 bases framed from the first base. CDR1 LNHDA and CDR2 SQIVND are derived from the germline V gene (reference sequence). Trimming costs V 3 bases and J 4 bases, and their ends lie 13 bases apart. Each collaborating institution followed its own protocols to collect whole blood in K2EDTA tubes. Collaborator samples were shipped for TCRbeta analysis as frozen whole blood, isolated PBMCs, or DNA extracted from either sample type. Sequenced material: peripheral blood. The rearrangement combines TRBV19 with TRBJ1-5, with the identity of the D gene unclear. This sequence originates from a woman aged 60 to 75 with acute or convalescent COVID-19. The CDR3 amino acid sequence is: CASSIWAQPNQPQHF. The nucleotide sequence reads TGTGCCAGTAGTATCTGGGCCCAGCCAAATCAGCCCCAGCATTTT.